This T cell receptor beta chain was sequenced in a study of Ad26.COV2.S vaccination and SARS-CoV-2 variants. Study results and caveats: Individuals receiving vaccine had higher spike-specific TCR breadth than placebo recipients did.

Treatment noted: 15 to 20 received Ad26.COV2.S at low or high dose, single or two shots; about 5 received placebo; per-sample allocation not given. Specimens were obtained on day 63 following the first vaccine or placebo injection. An adult donor aged 18-55 years was enrolled in Boston. The repertoire was sequenced with immunoSEQ multiplex PCR; TCRdb's copy has only in-frame clones and lacks some. In the table there are about 330,000 clones, roughly 90% of which are singletons. About this clone itself: Its antigen is not identified.

The source is a person aged 18 to 59 who received the Ad26.COV2.S COVID-19 vaccine or a placebo. Sequencing was performed on peripheral blood, taken in a trial of Ad26.COV2.S vaccine versus placebo.

The chain's CDR3 is CASSQGVAGGREQFF. CDR3 coding DNA: TGTGCCAGCAGCCAAGGGGTAGCGGGAGGGAGGGAGCAGTTCTTC. The chain combines TRBV4-2 with TRBJ2-1, with TRBD2 matching 11 bases. CDR3 length: 15 residues. Looked up from germline, CDR1 is LGHNA and CDR2 is YNFKEQ. The V and J ends lost 1 base and 10 bases, in that order; junction bases with no gene match: 6.